Listed here are 20 T cell receptor beta chains from one sample, sequenced in a study of cytomegalovirus exposure and HLA in healthy donors. Primers: 60 Vbeta forward and 13 Jbeta reverse. The protocol was immunoSEQ multiplex PCR, while the TCRdb copy is restricted to in-frame clones and leaves out a portion. The table shows some 120,000 clones, with roughly 15% occurring only once. The material sequenced was PBMCs. The origin of the receptors is a female donor in good health and CMV-seropositive.

The chain couples TRBV28 to TRBJ1-2; perhaps TRBD1 as D (5 bases). Trimming cost V 3 bases and J 1 base, with 12 bases left between them. The CDR3 is 15 residues long. Germline V gives CDR1 MDHEN, CDR2 SYDVKM. The CDR3 sequence is CASSFPGTLNYGYTF. The CDR3 nucleotides are TGTGCCAGCAGTTTCCCCGGGACTCTTAACTATGGCTACACCTTC.

This clone was recorded a few times. This rearrangement joins TRBV5-1 to TRBJ2-5; tentatively, D is TRBD1 (5 bases). Trimming left V 4 bases short and J 2 bases short, with 15 bases between. The length of the CDR3 is 15 residues. Germline loops: CDR1 SGHRS, CDR2 YFSETQ. The CDR3 sequence is CASSTDRTLQETQYF. Here the CDR3 DNA reads TGCGCCAGCAGCACAGACAGAACCTTACAAGAGACCCAGTACTTC. The full variable domain, its missing parts supplied by reference TRBV5-1 and TRBJ2-5, is KAGVTQTPRYLIKTRGQQVTLSCSPISGHRSVSWYQQTPGQGLQFLFEYFSETQRNKGNFPGRFSGRQFSNSRSEMNVSTLELGDSALYLCASSTDRTLQETQYFGPGTRLLVL.

This clone was seen only a few times. This chain uses TRBV21-1 with TRBJ1-1. TRBV21-1 is classified as a pseudogene. The CDR3 is 12 residues long. CDR3 amino acids: CASTGGYTEAFF. DNA of the CDR3: TGTGCCAGCACCGGGGGGTACACTGAAGCTTTCTTT.

The sample holds a few counts of this clone. This chain links TRBV25-1 with TRBJ1-2; D possibly corresponds to TRBD1 (5 bases). Germline V lookup: CDR1 MGHDK, CDR2 SYGVNS. This CDR3 has 13 residues. Deletions cut 11 bases from V and 4 bases from J, with 17 bases between. CDR3 in DNA: TGTGCCGAGCAGGGCTGGCCGGTCTATGGCTACACCTTC. This encodes CAEQGWPVYGYTF.

Many counts were recorded for this clone. V usage is TRBV10-3 and J usage is TRBJ2-5; D perhaps matches TRBD1 (5 bases). Germline loops: CDR1 ENHRY, CDR2 SYGVKD. The CDR3 extends over 15 amino acids. V was cut by 3 bases and J by 1 base, with 12 bases left in between. The CDR3 region has the DNA TGTGCCATCAGTGAAGGACAACCGAGCCAAGAGACCCAGTACTTC. Protein: CAISEGQPSQETQYF.

This chain links TRBV19 with TRBJ2-6, with TRBD1 matching over 8 bases. Germline CDR1 and CDR2: LNHDA and SQIVND (reference sequence). J gave up 2 bases and V 5 bases, and 5 bases lay outside the gene matches. The CDR3 is made up of 16 amino acids. The CDR3 here is CASSGGRGPGANVLTF. CDR3 DNA sequence: TGTGCCAGTAGTGGGGGCAGGGGGCCTGGGGCCAACGTCCTGACTTTC.

The gene calls are TRBV7-9 and TRBJ2-4, with 7 nucleotides matching TRBD1. This CDR3 is built from 18 residues. Germline CDR1 is SEHNR and CDR2 is FQNEAQ (reference sequence). Trimming took 5 bases from V and 5 from J; bases not matched to a gene: 18. CDR3: CASSPRVGDRGPQNIQYF. CDR3 nucleotides: TGTGCCAGCAGCCCCAGAGTGGGGGACAGAGGCCCCCAAAACATTCAGTACTTC.

The table lists this clone with a few counts. This chain joins TRBV7-2 and TRBJ1-3; D not resolved. There are 17 residues in the CDR3. V lost 4 bases to trimming and J lost 1 base, with 17 bases between them. The germline V gene encodes CDR1 SGHTA and CDR2 FQGNSA. CDR3 residues: CASSWSGFAQSGNTIYF. CDR3 sequence (DNA): TGTGCCAGCAGCTGGTCAGGATTCGCCCAATCTGGAAACACCATATATTTT.

This CDR3 is CASSPDTLGNNYGYTF. CDR3 sequence (DNA): TGTGCCAGTAGTCCGGACACCCTGGGAAATAACTATGGCTACACCTTC. The V gene is TRBV19, the J gene TRBJ1-2, with D possibly matching TRBD1 (5 bases). Trimming shortened V by 5 bases and J by 1 base, and 17 bases separated the two germline ends. The CDR3 runs 16 residues. CDR1 is LNHDA, CDR2 SQIVND, per germline (reference sequence).

This clone came up a few times. The gene calls are TRBV2 and TRBJ1-2; TRBD1 agrees at 8 bases. Germline CDR1 is SNHLY and CDR2 is FYNNEI. V was clipped by 5 bases and J by 4 bases; unmatched bases: 6. The CDR3 runs to 14 residues. For the CDR3, the DNA is TGTGCCAGCAGTAGGGACAGGTCTAGCTATGGCTACACCTTC. Amino acid sequence: CASSRDRSSYGYTF. Full variable domain (rest looked up from reference TRBV2 and TRBJ1-2): EPEVTQTPSHQVTQMGQEVILRCVPISNHLYFYWYRQILGQKVEFLVSFYNNEISEKSEIFDDQFSVERPDGSNFTLKIRSTKLEDSAMYFCASSRDRSSYGYTFGSGTRLTVV.

This clone came up a few times. J is TRBJ2-1 and V is TRBV15; 7 nucleotides match TRBD2. After removal of 1 base from V and 0 bases from J, the junction contained 3 bases not matched to a gene. In germline, CDR1 is LNHNV, CDR2 YYDKDF (reference sequence). The length of the CDR3 is 16 residues. The CDR3 DNA reads as TGTGCCACCAGCAGAGGTGGCGGGAGCTCCTACAATGAGCAGTTCTTC. It translates to CATSRGGGSSYNEQFF.

The table lists this clone with a few counts. The chain has TRBV5-4 and TRBJ2-1, with 8 bases lining up with TRBD2. This CDR3 is 12 amino acids long. The V gene's germline CDR1 is SGHNT and CDR2 YYREEE (reference sequence). Trimming at V came to 4 bases and at J to 14 bases, leaving 8 bases not matched to a gene. In nucleotides, the CDR3 is TGTGCCAGCAGCGACGCGGGAGGACCCAAGTTCTTC. The encoded protein is CASSDAGGPKFF. Using reference TRBV5-4 and TRBJ2-1 for the parts outside the CDR3, the full variable domain is ETGVTQSPTHLIKTRGQQVTLRCSSQSGHNTVSWYQQALGQGPQFIFQYYREEENGRGNFPPRFSGLQFPNYSSELNVNALELDDSALYLCASSDAGGPKFFGPGTRLTVL.

This chain uses TRBV5-1 with TRBJ2-7, with TRBD2 matching over 8 bases. CDR1 is SGHRS, CDR2 YFSETQ, per germline. The CDR3 loop spans 14 amino acids. V was pared by 4 bases and J by 2 bases, with 5 bases of the junction left unmatched. The CDR3 region is CASSPGLAAYEQYF. CDR3 bases: TGCGCCAGCAGCCCCGGACTAGCAGCCTACGAGCAGTACTTC.

This clone was observed a few times. The CDR3 nucleotides are TGTGCCAGCAGCGCCTCCGACGACAGTTTATACGGCTACACCTTC. Translation gives CASSASDDSLYGYTF. This sequence joins TRBV25-1 and TRBJ1-2, with D possibly TRBD1 on 5 matching bases. Deletions cut 6 bases from V and 8 bases from J, with 22 bases between. Germline V gene sequence: CDR1 MGHDK, CDR2 SYGVNS. The CDR3 sequence is 15 residues long.

The V gene is TRBV30, the J gene TRBJ2-7, with TRBD2 identical over 9 bases. The CDR3 extends over 17 amino acids. V lost 0 bases and J lost 3; bases outside the gene matches: 12. The V gene's germline CDR1 is GTSNPN and CDR2 SVGIG (reference sequence). The DNA of the CDR3 is TGTGCCTGGAGTGTACCACGCGGGAGGGCTTTCATCTACGAGCAGTACTTC. Its protein is CAWSVPRGRAFIYEQYF.

The V and J genes are TRBV29-1 and TRBJ1-1; D may be TRBD1 (6 bases). Germline values: CDR1 SQVTM, CDR2 ANQGSEA. This CDR3 region has 13 residues. V lost 6 bases, J lost 3 bases, and 14 bases lay in between. This CDR3 is CSVADRSYTEAFF. The CDR3 region has the DNA TGCAGCGTGGCTGACAGGAGCTACACTGAAGCTTTCTTT.

The chain links TRBV5-4 to TRBJ2-7; 7 nucleotides agree with TRBD1. This CDR3 contains 14 residues. CDR1 is SGHNT, CDR2 YYREEE, per germline (reference sequence). V lost 4 bases to trimming and J lost 3 bases; unmatched junction nucleotides: 7. The CDR3 sequence is CASSPGQANYEQYF. The CDR3 bases are TGTGCCAGCAGCCCCGGACAGGCTAACTACGAGCAGTACTTC.

The chain is built from TRBV5-6 and TRBJ1-1, with a possible D match to TRBD1 (5 bases). V lost 2 bases, J lost 7 bases, and 15 bases lay in between. The CDR3 consists of 14 residues. CDR1 is SGHDT and CDR2 is YYEEEE in the germline V gene. CDR3 protein: CASSFREEAVEAFF. CDR3 DNA: TGTGCCAGCAGCTTCAGGGAGGAAGCCGTTGAAGCTTTCTTT.

This clone turned up a few times. The chain carries TRBV28 and TRBJ1-6; 7 bases fit TRBD1. The CDR3 is 14 amino acids. The V gene end was trimmed by 6 bases and the J gene end by 8 bases; junction bases not matched to a gene: 7. Germline CDR1 is MDHEN and CDR2 is SYDVKM. The CDR3 DNA follows: TGTGCCAGCAGCAGGGGACAGCCAGATTCACCCCTCCACTTT. Translating gives CASSRGQPDSPLHF.

The chain is built from TRBV9 and TRBJ2-7; 7 bases align to TRBD1. This CDR3 region has 14 residues. Germline V gene sequence: CDR1 SGDLS, CDR2 YYNGEE. The V gene end was trimmed by 4 bases and the J gene end by 0 bases; junction bases not matched to a gene: 4. CDR3 nucleotide sequence: TGTGCCAGCAGCCGGACAGGAGCCTCCTACGAGCAGTACTTC. This sequence encodes CASSRTGASYEQYF.